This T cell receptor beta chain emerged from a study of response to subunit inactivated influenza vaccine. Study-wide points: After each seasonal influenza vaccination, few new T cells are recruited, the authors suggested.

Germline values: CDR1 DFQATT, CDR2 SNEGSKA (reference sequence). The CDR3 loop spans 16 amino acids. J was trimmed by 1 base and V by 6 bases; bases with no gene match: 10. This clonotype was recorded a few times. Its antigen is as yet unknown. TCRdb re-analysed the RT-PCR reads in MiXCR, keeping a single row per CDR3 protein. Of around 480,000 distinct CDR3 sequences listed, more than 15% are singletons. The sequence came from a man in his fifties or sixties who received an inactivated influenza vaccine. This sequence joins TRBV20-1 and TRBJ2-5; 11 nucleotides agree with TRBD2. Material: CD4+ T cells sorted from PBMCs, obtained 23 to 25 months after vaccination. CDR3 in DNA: TGCAGTGCGAACGAGGTAGCGGGAGGGGGCCAAGAGACCCAGTACTTC. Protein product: CSANEVAGGGQETQYF.